This T cell receptor (beta chain) is drawn from a study of shared clonotypes between healthy human individuals. Broader study findings: Lower generation probabilities were found for non-shared clonotypes than for those shared by all four donors.

About this clone itself: Antigen: not known.

The data were produced by immunoSEQ multiplex PCR, yet TCRdb's version contains in-frame clones alone and is incomplete. Altogether around 370,000 clones are present, about 96% being singletons, with the ten largest covering about 0.32%. The CDR3 totals 13 residues. Trimming took 4 bases from V and 4 from J, leaving 11 bases between them. CDR1 is SGHVS, CDR2 FNYEAQ, per germline. The genes are TRBV7-6 and TRBJ2-7; D not certain. This sequence was found in a man aged 25 to 45 in good health. Sequenced sample: memory CD8+ T cells sorted from blood. The sample's subset: CD45RO+ cells pooled with CCR7-negative TemRA cells. The CDR3 sequence is CASSSMDGYEQYF. CDR3 coding DNA: TGTGCCAGCAGCTCAATGGACGGATACGAGCAGTACTTC.